The clone carrying this T cell receptor beta chain was counted at least ten times. Time point in this sample: longitudinal time-point 2. TCRdb re-derived calls from the 5' RACE reads in MiXCR, one entry per CDR3 protein. This sample yields 50,000 or so distinct CDR3 sequences, of which around 13% are seen a single time; roughly 4.8% belongs to the top ten. This CDR3 region has 13 residues. V lost 2 bases to trimming and J lost 8 bases, with 10 bases between them. The germline gives CDR1 ENHRY, CDR2 SYGVKD. This entry comes from a study of neurological immune-mediated disorders. This chain connects TRBV10-3 to TRBJ2-1; TRBD2 might be the D (5 bases). The sequence was obtained from a male donor with HTLV-1-associated myelopathy (HAM/TSP). Sequencing used PBMCs. CDR3 amino acids: CAISEGWGDEQFF. In DNA, the CDR3 is TGTGCCATCAGTGAGGGGTGGGGAGATGAGCAGTTCTTC.